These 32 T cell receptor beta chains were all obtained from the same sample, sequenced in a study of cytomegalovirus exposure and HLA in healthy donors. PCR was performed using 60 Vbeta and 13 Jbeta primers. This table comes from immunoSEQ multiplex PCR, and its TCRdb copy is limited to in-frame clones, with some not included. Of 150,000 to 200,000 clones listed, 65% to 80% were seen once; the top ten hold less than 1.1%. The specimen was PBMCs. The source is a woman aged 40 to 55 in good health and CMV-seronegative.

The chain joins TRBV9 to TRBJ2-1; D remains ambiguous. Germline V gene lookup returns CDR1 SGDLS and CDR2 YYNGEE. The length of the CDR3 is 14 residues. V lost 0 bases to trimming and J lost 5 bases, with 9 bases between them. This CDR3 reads CASSVGAANNEQFF. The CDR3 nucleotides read TGTGCCAGCAGCGTAGGGGCAGCTAACAATGAGCAGTTCTTC. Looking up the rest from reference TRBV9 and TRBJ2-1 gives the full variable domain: DSGVTQTPKHLITATGQRVTLRCSPRSGDLSVYWYQQSLDQGLQFLIQYYNGEERAKGNILERFSAQQFPDLHSELNLSSLELGDSALYFCASSVGAANNEQFFGPGTRLTVL.

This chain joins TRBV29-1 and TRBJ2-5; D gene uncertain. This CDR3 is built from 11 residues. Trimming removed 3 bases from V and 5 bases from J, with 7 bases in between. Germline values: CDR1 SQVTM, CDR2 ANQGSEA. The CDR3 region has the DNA TGCAGCGTTGATGCCAGGGAGACCCAGTACTTC. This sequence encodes CSVDARETQYF.

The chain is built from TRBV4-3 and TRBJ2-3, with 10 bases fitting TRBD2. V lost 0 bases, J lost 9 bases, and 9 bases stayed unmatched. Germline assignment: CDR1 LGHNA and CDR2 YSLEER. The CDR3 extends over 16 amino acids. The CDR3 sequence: CASSQDTASGSVTQYF. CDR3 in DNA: TGCGCCAGCAGCCAAGATACGGCTAGCGGGAGTGTAACGCAGTATTTT.

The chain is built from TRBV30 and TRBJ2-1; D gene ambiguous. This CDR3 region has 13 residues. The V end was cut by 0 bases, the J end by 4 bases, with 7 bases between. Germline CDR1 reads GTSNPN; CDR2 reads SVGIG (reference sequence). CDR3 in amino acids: CAWSVGPYNEQFF. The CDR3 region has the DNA TGTGCCTGGAGTGTGGGCCCTTACAATGAGCAGTTCTTC.

The CDR3 loop is CAWSPGSNYGYTF. CDR3 coding DNA: TGTGCCTGGAGTCCAGGGTCTAACTATGGCTACACCTTC. The V gene is TRBV30, the J gene TRBJ1-2; tentative D call: TRBD1 (5 bases). The V and J ends lost 2 bases and 0 bases respectively, with 7 bases between them. Germline V gene lookup returns CDR1 GTSNPN and CDR2 SVGIG (reference sequence). CDR3 size: 13 residues.

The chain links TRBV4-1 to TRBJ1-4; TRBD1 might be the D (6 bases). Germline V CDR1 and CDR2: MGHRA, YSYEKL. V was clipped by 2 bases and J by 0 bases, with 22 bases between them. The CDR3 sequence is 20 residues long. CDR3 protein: CASSQTVVATGRATNEKLFF. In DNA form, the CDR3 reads TGCGCCAGCAGCCAAACGGTTGTTGCCACAGGGAGGGCAACTAATGAAAAACTGTTTTTT.

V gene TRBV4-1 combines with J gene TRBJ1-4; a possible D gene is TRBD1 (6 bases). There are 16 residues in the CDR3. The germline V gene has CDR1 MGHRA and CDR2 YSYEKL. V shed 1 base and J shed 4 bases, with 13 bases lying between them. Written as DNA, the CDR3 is TGCGCCAGCAGCCAAGTGCTAGGGGGGGATAATGAAAAACTGTTTTTT. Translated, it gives CASSQVLGGDNEKLFF.

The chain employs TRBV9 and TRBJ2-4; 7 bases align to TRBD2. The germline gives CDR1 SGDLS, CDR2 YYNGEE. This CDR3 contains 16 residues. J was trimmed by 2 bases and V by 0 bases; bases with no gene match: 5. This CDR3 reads CASSVGGRASKNIQYF. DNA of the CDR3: TGTGCCAGCAGCGTAGGTGGGAGGGCCTCCAAAAACATTCAGTACTTC.

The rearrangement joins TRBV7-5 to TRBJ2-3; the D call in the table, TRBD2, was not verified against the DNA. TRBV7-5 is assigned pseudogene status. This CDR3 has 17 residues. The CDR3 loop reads CVRSLAPRGRAADTQYF. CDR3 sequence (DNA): TGTGTCAGAAGCTTAGCCCCCCGCGGGAGGGCCGCAGATACGCAGTATTTT.

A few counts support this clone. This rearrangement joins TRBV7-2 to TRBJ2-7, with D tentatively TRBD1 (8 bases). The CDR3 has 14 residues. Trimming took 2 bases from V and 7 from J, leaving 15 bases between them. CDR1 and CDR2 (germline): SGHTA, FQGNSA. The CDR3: CASSLSGQGGEQYF. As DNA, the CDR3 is TGTGCCAGCAGCTTATCTGGACAGGGAGGGGAGCAGTACTTC.

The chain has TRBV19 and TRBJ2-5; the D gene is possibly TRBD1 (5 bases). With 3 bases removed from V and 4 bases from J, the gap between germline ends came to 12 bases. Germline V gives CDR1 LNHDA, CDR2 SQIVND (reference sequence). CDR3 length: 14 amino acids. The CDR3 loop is CASSMRQGLETQYF. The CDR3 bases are TGTGCCAGTAGTATGAGGCAGGGTTTAGAGACCCAGTACTTC.

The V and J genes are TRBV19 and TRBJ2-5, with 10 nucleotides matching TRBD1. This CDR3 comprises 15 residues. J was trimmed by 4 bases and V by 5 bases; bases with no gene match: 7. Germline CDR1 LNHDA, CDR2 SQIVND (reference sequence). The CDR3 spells CASSAGQGGGETQYF. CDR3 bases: TGTGCCAGTAGTGCAGGACAGGGGGGCGGAGAGACCCAGTACTTC.

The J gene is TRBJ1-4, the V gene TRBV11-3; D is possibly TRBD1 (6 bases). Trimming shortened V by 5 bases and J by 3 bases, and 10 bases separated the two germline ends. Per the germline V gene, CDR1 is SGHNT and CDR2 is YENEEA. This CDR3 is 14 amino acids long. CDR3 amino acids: CASSRRGSNEKLFF. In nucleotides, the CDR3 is TGTGCCAGCAGCCGCAGGGGCTCTAATGAAAAACTGTTTTTT.

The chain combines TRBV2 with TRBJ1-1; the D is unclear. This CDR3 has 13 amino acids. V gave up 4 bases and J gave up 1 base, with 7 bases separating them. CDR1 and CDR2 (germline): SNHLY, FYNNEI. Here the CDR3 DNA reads TGTGCCAGCAGTGCTCGAGGGAACACTGAAGCTTTCTTT. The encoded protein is CASSARGNTEAFF. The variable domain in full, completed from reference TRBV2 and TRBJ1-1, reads EPEVTQTPSHQVTQMGQEVILRCVPISNHLYFYWYRQILGQKVEFLVSFYNNEISEKSEIFDDQFSVERPDGSNFTLKIRSTKLEDSAMYFCASSARGNTEAFFGQGTRLTVV.

The CDR3 loop reads CASSPPGGTQGAQYF. The CDR3 DNA follows: TGTGCCAGCAGCCCCCCGGGAGGCACACAAGGGGCCCAGTACTTC. The chain carries TRBV7-2 and TRBJ2-5; 7 bases line up with TRBD2. Germline V gene sequence: CDR1 SGHTA, CDR2 FQGNSA. The CDR3 totals 15 residues. Trimming took 5 bases from V and 9 from J; bases not matched to a gene: 15. The full variable domain, in which reference TRBV7-2 and TRBJ2-5 provide the parts outside the CDR3, is GAGVSQSPSNKVTEKGKDVELRCDPISGHTALYWYRQSLGQGLEFLIYFQGNSAPDKSGLPSDRFSAERTGGSVSTLTIQRTQQEDSAVYLCASSPPGGTQGAQYFGPGTRLLVL.

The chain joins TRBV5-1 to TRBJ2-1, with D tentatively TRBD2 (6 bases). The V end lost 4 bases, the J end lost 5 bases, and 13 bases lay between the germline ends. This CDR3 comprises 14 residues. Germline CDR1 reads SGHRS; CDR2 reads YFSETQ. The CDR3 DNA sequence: TGCGCCAGCAGCGAGGGAGGCCCGAACAATGAGCAGTTCTTC. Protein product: CASSEGGPNNEQFF. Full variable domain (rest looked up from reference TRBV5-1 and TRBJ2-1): KAGVTQTPRYLIKTRGQQVTLSCSPISGHRSVSWYQQTPGQGLQFLFEYFSETQRNKGNFPGRFSGRQFSNSRSEMNVSTLELGDSALYLCASSEGGPNNEQFFGPGTRLTVL.

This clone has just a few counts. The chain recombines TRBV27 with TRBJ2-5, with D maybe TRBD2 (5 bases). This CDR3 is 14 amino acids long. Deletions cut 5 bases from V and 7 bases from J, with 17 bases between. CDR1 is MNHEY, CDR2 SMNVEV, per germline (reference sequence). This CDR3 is CASSPWTADGTQYF. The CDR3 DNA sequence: TGTGCCAGCAGTCCCTGGACTGCCGATGGGACCCAGTACTTC.

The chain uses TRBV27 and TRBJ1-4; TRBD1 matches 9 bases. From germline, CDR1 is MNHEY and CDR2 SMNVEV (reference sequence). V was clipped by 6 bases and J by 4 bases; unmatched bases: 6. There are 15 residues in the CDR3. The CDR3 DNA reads TGTGCCAGCAGCGGGACAGGGAGGAATAATGAAAAACTGTTTTTT. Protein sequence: CASSGTGRNNEKLFF.

The CDR3 bases are TGTGCCAGCAGCTCCGGACTAGCGGGAGGGGATACGCAGTATTTT. Translating gives CASSSGLAGGDTQYF. The chain links TRBV7-9 to TRBJ2-3, with 15 bases matching TRBD2. Germline V gene lookup returns CDR1 SEHNR and CDR2 FQNEAQ (reference sequence). J gave up 6 bases and V 4 bases, and 2 bases lay outside the gene matches. CDR3 size: 15 residues.

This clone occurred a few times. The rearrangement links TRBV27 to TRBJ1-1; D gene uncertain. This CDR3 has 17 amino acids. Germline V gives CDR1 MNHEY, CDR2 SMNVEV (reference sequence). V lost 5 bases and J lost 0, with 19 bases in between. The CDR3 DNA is TGTGCCAGCAGTACGCCCAAAGCTGGGCACATGAACACTGAAGCTTTCTTT. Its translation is CASSTPKAGHMNTEAFF.

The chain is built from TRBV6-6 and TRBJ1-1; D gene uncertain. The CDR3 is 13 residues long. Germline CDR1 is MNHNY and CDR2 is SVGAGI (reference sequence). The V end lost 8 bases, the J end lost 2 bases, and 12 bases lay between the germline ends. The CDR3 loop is CASSGGGNTEAFF. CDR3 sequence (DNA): TGTGCCAGCTCAGGAGGAGGAAACACTGAAGCTTTCTTT.

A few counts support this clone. The CDR3 loop is CASSLERGWGTEAFF. In DNA form, the CDR3 reads TGCGCCAGCAGCTTGGAGCGAGGGTGGGGCACTGAAGCTTTCTTT. The chain joins TRBV5-1 to TRBJ1-1, with D unresolved. V gave up 0 bases and J gave up 4 bases, with 13 bases separating them. The CDR3 has 15 residues. Germline assignment: CDR1 SGHRS and CDR2 YFSETQ.

The CDR3 sequence is CASSVGFGGQETQYF. The DNA for the CDR3 is TGTGCCAGCAGCGTAGGGTTTGGAGGGCAAGAGACCCAGTACTTC. The V and J genes are TRBV9 and TRBJ2-5, with a tentative D call TRBD2 (6 bases). Trimming left V 0 bases short and J 2 bases short, with 11 bases between. CDR3 length: 15 residues. Germline V gene data show CDR1 as SGDLS and CDR2 as YYNGEE.

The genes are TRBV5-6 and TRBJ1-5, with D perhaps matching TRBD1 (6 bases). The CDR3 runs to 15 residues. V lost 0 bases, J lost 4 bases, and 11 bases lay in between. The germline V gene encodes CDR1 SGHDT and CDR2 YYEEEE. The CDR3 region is CASSLGGLRNQPQHF. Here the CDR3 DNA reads TGTGCCAGCAGCTTGGGGGGGCTCAGAAATCAGCCCCAGCATTTT.

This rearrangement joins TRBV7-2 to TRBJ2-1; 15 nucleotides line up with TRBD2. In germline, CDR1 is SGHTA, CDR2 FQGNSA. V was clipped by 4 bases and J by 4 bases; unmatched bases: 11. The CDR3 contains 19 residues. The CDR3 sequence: CASSWGGTSGRLDYNEQFF. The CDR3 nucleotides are TGTGCCAGCAGCTGGGGGGGGACTAGCGGGAGGCTCGATTACAATGAGCAGTTCTTC.

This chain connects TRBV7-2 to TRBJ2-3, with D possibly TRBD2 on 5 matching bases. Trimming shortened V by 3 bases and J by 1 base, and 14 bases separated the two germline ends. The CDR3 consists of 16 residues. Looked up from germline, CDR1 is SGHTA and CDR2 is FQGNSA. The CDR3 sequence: CASSFGGLEGTDTQYF. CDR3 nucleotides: TGTGCCAGCAGCTTCGGTGGGTTGGAGGGCACAGATACGCAGTATTTT.

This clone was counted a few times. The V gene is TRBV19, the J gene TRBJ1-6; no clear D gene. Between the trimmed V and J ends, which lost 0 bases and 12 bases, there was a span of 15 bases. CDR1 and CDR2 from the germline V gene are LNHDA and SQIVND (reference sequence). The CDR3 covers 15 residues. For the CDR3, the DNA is TGTGCCAGTAGTATAGATCAAGGAGGGCTTAAACCCCTCCACTTT. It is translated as CASSIDQGGLKPLHF.

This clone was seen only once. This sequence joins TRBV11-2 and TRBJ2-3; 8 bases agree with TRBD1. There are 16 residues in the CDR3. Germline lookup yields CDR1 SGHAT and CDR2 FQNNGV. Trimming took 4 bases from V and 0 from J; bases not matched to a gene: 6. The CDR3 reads CASSSGQGPSTDTQYF. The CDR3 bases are TGTGCCAGCAGCTCTGGACAGGGACCTAGCACAGATACGCAGTATTTT. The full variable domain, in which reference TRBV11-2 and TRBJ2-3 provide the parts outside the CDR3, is EAGVAQSPRYKIIEKRQSVAFWCNPISGHATLYWYQQILGQGPKLLIQFQNNGVVDDSQLPKDRFSAERLKGVDSTLKIQPAKLEDSAVYLCASSSGQGPSTDTQYFGPGTRLTVL.

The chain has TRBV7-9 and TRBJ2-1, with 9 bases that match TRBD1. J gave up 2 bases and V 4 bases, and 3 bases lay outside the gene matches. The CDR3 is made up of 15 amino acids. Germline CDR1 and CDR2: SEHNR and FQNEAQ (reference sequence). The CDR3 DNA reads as TGTGCCAGCAGCTCCAACAGGGGGCCCTACAATGAGCAGTTCTTC. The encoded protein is CASSSNRGPYNEQFF.

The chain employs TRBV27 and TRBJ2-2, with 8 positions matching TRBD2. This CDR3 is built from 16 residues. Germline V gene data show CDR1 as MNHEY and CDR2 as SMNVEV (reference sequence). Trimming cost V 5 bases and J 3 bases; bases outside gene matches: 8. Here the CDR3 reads CASSRIAGRYTGELFF. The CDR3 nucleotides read TGTGCCAGCAGTCGAATAGCGGGACGATACACCGGGGAGCTGTTTTTT.

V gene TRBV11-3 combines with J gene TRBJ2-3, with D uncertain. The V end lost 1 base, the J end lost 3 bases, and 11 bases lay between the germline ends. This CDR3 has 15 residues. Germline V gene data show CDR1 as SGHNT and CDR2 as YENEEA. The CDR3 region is CASSLGGLQTDTQYF. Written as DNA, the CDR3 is TGTGCCAGCAGCTTAGGCGGCCTCCAGACAGATACGCAGTATTTT.

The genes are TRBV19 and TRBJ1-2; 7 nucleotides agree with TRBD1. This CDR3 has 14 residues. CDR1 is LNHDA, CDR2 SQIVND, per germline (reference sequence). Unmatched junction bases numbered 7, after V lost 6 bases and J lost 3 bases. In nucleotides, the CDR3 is TGTGCCAGTAGCGAACCGGGACAGTACTATGGCTACACCTTC. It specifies CASSEPGQYYGYTF.